Listed here are 23 T cell receptor beta chains from one sample, sequenced in a study of shared clonotypes between healthy human individuals. Sequencing used immunoSEQ multiplex PCR; TCRdb keeps in-frame clones, though not all of them. The sample records more than 2,000,000 clones, 90% to 95% being singletons. The source material was naive CD4+ T cells sorted from blood. Subset: CD45RA+ positively selected. The receptor set was obtained from a young man in good health.

The gene calls are TRBV18 and TRBJ1-2; the D gene is possibly TRBD1 (5 bases). V was pared by 2 bases and J by 4 bases, with 14 bases between. The CDR3 is 15 residues long. Per the germline V gene, CDR1 is KGHSH and CDR2 is LQKENI. CDR3 sequence: CASSPSSGLGYGYTF. The CDR3 nucleotides are TGTGCCAGCTCACCAAGCTCAGGGTTGGGCTATGGCTACACCTTC.

The rearrangement uses TRBV9 and TRBJ2-5; 7 bases map to TRBD2. V shed 0 bases, J shed 3 bases, and the junction held 8 bases outside the gene matches. Per germline, CDR1 SGDLS and CDR2 YYNGEE. This CDR3 is 16 amino acids long. The CDR3 DNA is TGTGCCAGCAGCGTAGGCGGGAGAACCGTAAAAGAGACCCAGTACTTC. This translates into CASSVGGRTVKETQYF.

This chain links TRBV19 with TRBJ1-2; D remains unclear. CDR1 and CDR2 from the germline V gene are LNHDA and SQIVND (reference sequence). The CDR3 is 16 amino acids. V was trimmed by 3 bases and J by 10 bases, leaving 24 bases between them. CDR3 coding DNA: TGTGCCAGTAGTATCTTACCGGCCGACCCACTTCCTATCTACACCTTC. This gives the protein CASSILPADPLPIYTF. Full variable domain (missing parts from reference TRBV19 and TRBJ1-2): DGGITQSPKYLFRKEGQNVTLSCEQNLNHDAMYWYRQDPGQGLRLIYYSQIVNDFQKGDIAEGYSVSREKKESFPLTVTSAQKNPTAFYLCASSILPADPLPIYTFGSGTRLTVV.

The rearrangement joins TRBV7-6 to TRBJ2-7, with 13 bases that match TRBD2. Trimming at V came to 4 bases and at J to 1 base, leaving 4 bases not matched to a gene. The germline V gene encodes CDR1 SGHVS and CDR2 FNYEAQ. The CDR3 is made up of 16 amino acids. The CDR3 loop reads CASSSGLAGASYEQYF. In DNA, the CDR3 is TGTGCCAGCAGCTCCGGACTAGCGGGGGCTTCCTACGAGCAGTACTTC.

This sequence joins TRBV28 and TRBJ1-3; D perhaps matches TRBD1 (6 bases). Germline-derived CDR1 and CDR2 are MDHEN and SYDVKM. The CDR3 totals 17 residues. With 1 base removed from V and 4 bases from J, the gap between germline ends came to 17 bases. This CDR3 is CASSLSSAGGPGNTIYF. In nucleotides, the CDR3 is TGTGCCAGCAGTTTATCGTCTGCGGGGGGGCCCGGAAACACCATATATTTT.

The chain uses TRBV7-6 and TRBJ2-7; D may match TRBD1 or TRBD2 (6 bases each). CDR3 length: 11 amino acids. Germline V lookup: CDR1 SGHVS, CDR2 FNYEAQ. Trimming took 8 bases from V and 5 from J, leaving 10 bases between them. CDR3 DNA sequence: TGTGCCAGCCAGAGGGGGGACGAGCAGTACTTC. Translating gives CASQRGDEQYF. Variable domain in full (rest from reference TRBV7-6 and TRBJ2-7): GAGVSQSPRYKVTKRGQDVALRCDPISGHVSLYWYRQALGQGPEFLTYFNYEAQQDKSGLPNDRFSAERPEGSISTLTIQRTEQRDSAMYRCASQRGDEQYFGPGTRLTVT.

The V gene is TRBV27, the J gene TRBJ1-2; 7 positions match TRBD1. Germline V gene data show CDR1 as MNHEY and CDR2 as SMNVEV (reference sequence). V gave up 3 bases and J gave up 8 bases; unmatched junction bases: 9. The CDR3 contains 14 residues. CDR3 nucleotide sequence: TGTGCCAGCAGTTTCGCCGGGACAGTGGAAGGCTACACCTTC. It encodes CASSFAGTVEGYTF.

Concerning this clone itself: The same CDR3 is also encoded by other DNA sequences in this sample. The gene calls are TRBV9 and TRBJ2-3; TRBD2 matches 9 bases. Germline loops: CDR1 SGDLS, CDR2 YYNGEE. The CDR3 length is 16 residues. V shed 0 bases and J 1 base; nucleotides not matched to a gene: 3. CDR3 in amino acids: CASSVVGGGGTDTQYF. CDR3 DNA sequence: TGTGCCAGCAGCGTAGTGGGCGGGGGGGGCACAGATACGCAGTATTTT. The variable domain in full, completed from reference TRBV9 and TRBJ2-3, reads DSGVTQTPKHLITATGQRVTLRCSPRSGDLSVYWYQQSLDQGLQFLIQYYNGEERAKGNILERFSAQQFPDLHSELNLSSLELGDSALYFCASSVVGGGGTDTQYFGPGTRLTVL.

V and J are TRBV18 and TRBJ1-1, with 7 bases identical to TRBD1. V dropped 8 bases and J dropped 1; count of bases not matched to a gene: 7. From germline, CDR1 is KGHSH and CDR2 LQKENI. This CDR3 is 14 amino acids long. CDR3 loop: CASTPQGGNTEAFF. The DNA for the CDR3 is TGTGCCAGCACCCCCCAGGGGGGGAACACTGAAGCTTTCTTT.

CDR3: CASSDPRGEKLFF. The CDR3 DNA reads as TGTGCCAGCAGCGATCCCAGGGGTGAAAAACTGTTTTTT. The chain is built from TRBV11-3 and TRBJ1-4, with a possible D match to TRBD1 (6 bases). CDR1 is SGHNT and CDR2 is YENEEA in the germline V gene. This CDR3 is 13 amino acids long. Trimming removed 5 bases from V and 7 bases from J, with 11 bases in between.

The chain's CDR3 is CSVEETGGQGDTQYF. The CDR3, as DNA: TGCAGCGTTGAAGAAACGGGGGGGCAGGGAGATACGCAGTATTTT. V is TRBV29-1 and J is TRBJ2-3; 8 bases map to TRBD2. The CDR3 spans 15 residues. V trimming: 0 bases; J trimming: 5 bases; junction bases outside the gene matches: 7. Germline assignment: CDR1 SQVTM and CDR2 ANQGSEA.

The gene calls are TRBV2 and TRBJ2-3, with D maybe TRBD1 (5 bases). Trimming took 6 bases from V and 2 from J, leaving 12 bases between them. Germline CDR1 reads SNHLY; CDR2 reads FYNNEI. The CDR3 is 14 residues long. The CDR3 sequence is CASRGQSPTDTQYF. The DNA for the CDR3 is TGTGCCAGCAGAGGACAATCACCCACAGATACGCAGTATTTT.

The chain carries TRBV7-3 and TRBJ1-1, with D maybe TRBD1 (5 bases). CDR3 length: 15 residues. CDR1 SGHTA and CDR2 FQGTGA come from the germline V gene. The V end lost 1 base, the J end lost 2 bases, and 11 bases lay between the germline ends. The CDR3 coding sequence is TGTGCCAGCAGCTTAAGAGGGACGGGAAACACTGAAGCTTTCTTT. It specifies CASSLRGTGNTEAFF.

This chain joins TRBV19 and TRBJ2-2; D is perhaps TRBD1 or TRBD2 (5 bases each). The germline V gene encodes CDR1 LNHDA and CDR2 SQIVND (reference sequence). Deletions cut 4 bases from V and 7 bases from J, with 19 bases between. The CDR3 covers 16 residues. The CDR3, as DNA: TGTGCCAGTAGTAGAGGGGCCAGGAGAGGTAACGGGGAGCTGTTTTTT. Its translation: CASSRGARRGNGELFF. The full variable domain, rest sourced from reference TRBV19 and TRBJ2-2, is DGGITQSPKYLFRKEGQNVTLSCEQNLNHDAMYWYRQDPGQGLRLIYYSQIVNDFQKGDIAEGYSVSREKKESFPLTVTSAQKNPTAFYLCASSRGARRGNGELFFGEGSRLTVL.

J is TRBJ1-2 and V is TRBV6-1; possible D gene TRBD1, 5 bases. This CDR3 region has 14 residues. Germline CDR1 is MNHNS and CDR2 is SASEGT. The V end lost 1 base, the J end lost 8 bases, and 14 bases lay between the germline ends. The CDR3 DNA reads TGTGCCAGCAGTGAAGGTGGCAGGGTGGGCGGCTACACCTTC. Protein sequence: CASSEGGRVGGYTF.

A few counts support this clone. This rearrangement joins TRBV19 to TRBJ1-1; D not certain. Germline V gene sequence: CDR1 LNHDA, CDR2 SQIVND (reference sequence). The CDR3 sequence is 12 residues long. Trimming stripped 10 bases from V and 1 base from J, with 10 bases between. CDR3 nucleotide sequence: TGTGCCACCCAGGCCCGGAACACTGAAGCTTTCTTT. This gives the protein CATQARNTEAFF.

This chain uses TRBV23-1 with TRBJ1-5; 8 nucleotides match TRBD1. TRBV23-1 is flagged as an ORF with uncertain function. The CDR3 consists of 15 residues. V shed 0 bases and J 3 bases; nucleotides not matched to a gene: 1. The CDR3 protein is CASSQSDRDNQPQHF. CDR3 nucleotides: TGCGCCAGCAGTCAATCGGACAGGGACAATCAGCCCCAGCATTTT.

As for this clone: Other DNA sequences in this sample translate to the same CDR3. The chain carries TRBV5-1 and TRBJ2-3; the match to TRBD1 covers 10 bases. With 2 bases clipped from V and 1 base from J, the junction kept 1 base outside the gene matches. Per germline, CDR1 SGHRS and CDR2 YFSETQ. The CDR3 loop spans 15 amino acids. CDR3 sequence: CASSLGTGGTDTQYF. The CDR3 nucleotides read TGCGCCAGCAGCTTAGGGACAGGGGGCACAGATACGCAGTATTTT. The variable domain in full, with the rest retrieved from reference TRBV5-1 and TRBJ2-3, is KAGVTQTPRYLIKTRGQQVTLSCSPISGHRSVSWYQQTPGQGLQFLFEYFSETQRNKGNFPGRFSGRQFSNSRSEMNVSTLELGDSALYLCASSLGTGGTDTQYFGPGTRLTVL.

On this clone: The same CDR3 arises from other DNA sequences in this sample as well. CDR3 nucleotides: TGTGCCAGCAGCCGGGGCGGCACTAGCACAGATACGCAGTATTTT. Its protein product is CASSRGGTSTDTQYF. The V call is TRBV6-5, the J call TRBJ2-3; possibly TRBD1 or TRBD2 for D (5 bases each). The CDR3 totals 15 residues. V lost 6 bases, J lost 0 bases, and 13 bases lay in between. The germline gives CDR1 MNHEY, CDR2 SVGAGI.

V usage is TRBV15 and J usage is TRBJ2-3; D is unclear. Per the germline V gene, CDR1 is LNHNV and CDR2 is YYDKDF (reference sequence). The CDR3 has 16 residues. V lost 3 bases and J lost 2, with 15 bases in between. The CDR3 sequence is CATSSHVKAITDTQYF. DNA of the CDR3: TGTGCCACCAGCAGTCATGTAAAAGCTATCACAGATACGCAGTATTTT.

Only one count was recorded for this clone. The CDR3 sequence: CASSKSGGATDTQYF. The CDR3, as DNA: TGCGCCAGCAGCAAAAGCGGGGGGGCCACAGATACGCAGTATTTT. The chain has TRBV4-1 and TRBJ2-3, with 10 bases lining up with TRBD2. From germline, CDR1 is MGHRA and CDR2 YSYEKL. There are 15 residues in the CDR3. V trimming: 5 bases; J trimming: 2 bases; junction bases outside the gene matches: 4.

Of note for this clone: Other nucleotide sequences in the sample specify the same CDR3. The rearrangement joins TRBV5-4 to TRBJ2-4; 8 bases agree with TRBD1. This CDR3 is built from 16 residues. Germline V CDR1 and CDR2: SGHNT, YYREEE (reference sequence). V was clipped by 0 bases and J by 3 bases; unmatched bases: 5. CDR3 in DNA: TGTGCCAGCAGCTTGGCAGGGGGCGAAGGCAAAAACATTCAGTACTTC. Translated: CASSLAGGEGKNIQYF.

The CDR3 bases are TGTGCCAGCAGCCCGAATTCGGCGGGAGCGTCCCTCGAGCAGTACTTC. Translation gives CASSPNSAGASLEQYF. This chain uses TRBV11-2 with TRBJ2-7; 7 positions match TRBD2. Germline values: CDR1 SGHAT, CDR2 FQNNGV. The CDR3 spans 16 residues. J was trimmed by 6 bases and V by 5 bases; bases with no gene match: 16.